The 28 T cell receptor beta chains in this list originate from one sample, sequenced in a study of shared clonotypes between healthy human individuals. Profiled with immunoSEQ multiplex PCR; TCRdb holds only in-frame clones, not every one. This table holds over 700,000 clones, approximately 77% found once. The sample was memory CD4+ T cells sorted from blood. This sample's subset: CD45RA-negative fraction. The receptors originated from a woman aged 25 to 39 in good health.

This chain links TRBV6-6 with TRBJ1-3, with D perhaps TRBD1 (5 bases). The germline V gene encodes CDR1 MNHNY and CDR2 SVGAGI (reference sequence). Trimming left V 4 bases short and J 1 base short, with 11 bases between. The CDR3 is 15 residues long. In DNA form, the CDR3 reads TGTGCCAGCAGTTCACGGGGGAATTCTGGAAACACCATATATTTT. Encoded protein: CASSSRGNSGNTIYF.

The V and J genes are TRBV28 and TRBJ1-5, with D possibly being TRBD1 (6 bases). V was cut by 5 bases and J by 5 bases, with 10 bases left in between. The CDR3 contains 13 residues. Germline CDR1 and CDR2: MDHEN and SYDVKM. The CDR3 nucleotides are TGTGCCAGCAGTCGACAGGTCGATCAGCCCCAGCATTTT. Translated, it gives CASSRQVDQPQHF. The full variable domain, with the rest looked up from reference TRBV28 and TRBJ1-5, is DVKVTQSSRYLVKRTGEKVFLECVQDMDHENMFWYRQDPGLGLRLIYFSYDVKMKEKGDIPEGYSVSREKKERFSLILESASTNQTSMYLCASSRQVDQPQHFGDGTRLSIL.

The chain joins TRBV19 to TRBJ1-4; D possibly corresponds to TRBD1 (6 bases). The CDR3 is 15 amino acids. The V and J ends lost 5 bases and 5 bases respectively, with 15 bases between them. The V gene's germline CDR1 is LNHDA and CDR2 SQIVND (reference sequence). The CDR3 spells CASSPQGRGNEKLFF. CDR3 in DNA: TGTGCCAGTAGTCCCCAGGGAAGGGGGAATGAAAAACTGTTTTTT. Full variable domain (rest looked up from reference TRBV19 and TRBJ1-4): DGGITQSPKYLFRKEGQNVTLSCEQNLNHDAMYWYRQDPGQGLRLIYYSQIVNDFQKGDIAEGYSVSREKKESFPLTVTSAQKNPTAFYLCASSPQGRGNEKLFFGSGTQLSVL.

The chain combines TRBV5-4 with TRBJ2-1, with 8 bases matching TRBD1. CDR3 size: 14 residues. With V trimmed by 6 bases and J by 1 base, 3 bases remained unmatched. The germline V gene has CDR1 SGHNT and CDR2 YYREEE (reference sequence). As DNA, the CDR3 is TGTGCCAGCAAGGGACAGGTATCCTACAATGAGCAGTTCTTC. It is translated as CASKGQVSYNEQFF.

The chain couples TRBV6-5 to TRBJ2-3; D unclear. The CDR3 loop spans 13 amino acids. V gave up 2 bases and J gave up 2 bases, with 5 bases separating them. The germline CDR1 and CDR2 sequences are MNHEY and SVGAGI. This CDR3 is CASSYRDTDTQYF. The CDR3, as DNA: TGTGCCAGCAGTTACCGAGACACAGATACGCAGTATTTT.

The rearrangement links TRBV4-1 to TRBJ2-7, with a weak D call TRBD2 (7 bases). V lost 1 base and J lost 3, with 13 bases in between. Germline values: CDR1 MGHRA, CDR2 YSYEKL. This CDR3 spans 15 amino acids. The DNA of the CDR3 is TGCGCCAGCAGCCAAGGTTCGGGGGGCCACTACGAGCAGTACTTC. Encoded protein: CASSQGSGGHYEQYF.

This chain joins TRBV10-2 and TRBJ2-1; 8 positions match TRBD2. Germline trimming cut 3 bases from V and 1 base from J; bases unmatched to any gene: 5. Per germline, CDR1 WSHSY and CDR2 SAAADI. This CDR3 is built from 16 residues. CDR3 region: CASSEPAGASYNEQFF. DNA for the CDR3: TGCGCCAGCAGTGAACCAGCGGGAGCTTCCTACAATGAGCAGTTCTTC.

The chain is built from TRBV10-3 and TRBJ2-7; TRBD2 agrees at 11 bases. The CDR3 sequence is 17 residues long. The germline V gene has CDR1 ENHRY and CDR2 SYGVKD. V trimming: 0 bases; J trimming: 6 bases; junction bases outside the gene matches: 10. CDR3 protein: CAISESSTGLAVIEQYF. CDR3 DNA: TGTGCCATCAGTGAGTCAAGCACGGGACTAGCGGTGATCGAGCAGTACTTC.

V gene TRBV5-1 combines with J gene TRBJ1-3; D is perhaps TRBD1 (6 bases). CDR3 length equals 17 residues. The germline V gene has CDR1 SGHRS and CDR2 YFSETQ. V was clipped by 3 bases and J by 2 bases, with 18 bases between them. CDR3 amino acids: CASSSQDRLWAGNTIYF. CDR3 nucleotides: TGCGCCAGCAGCTCCCAAGACAGGCTATGGGCTGGAAACACCATATATTTT.

The rearrangement links TRBV6-1 to TRBJ2-7; the D gene is possibly TRBD2 (5 bases). Trimming stripped 3 bases from V and 2 bases from J, with 5 bases between. CDR1 is MNHNS, CDR2 SASEGT, per germline. This CDR3 has 12 residues. DNA of the CDR3: TGTGCCAGCAGTGACGGGACCTACGAGCAGTACTTC. Translated: CASSDGTYEQYF.

The rearrangement joins TRBV11-2 to TRBJ1-1; perhaps TRBD1 as D (5 bases). Trimming stripped 5 bases from V and 6 bases from J, with 13 bases between. CDR3 size: 13 residues. Germline CDR1 and CDR2: SGHAT and FQNNGV. The CDR3 here is CASSRKRGAEAFF. In DNA, the CDR3 is TGTGCCAGCAGCCGAAAAAGGGGCGCTGAAGCTTTCTTT.

The V and J genes are TRBV18 and TRBJ1-2, with TRBD1 identical over 9 bases. CDR1 is KGHSH, CDR2 LQKENI, per germline. V lost 3 bases to trimming and J lost 3 bases; unmatched junction nucleotides: 5. CDR3 length: 15 amino acids. The CDR3 reads CASSPVRQGDYGYTF. The DNA for the CDR3 is TGTGCCAGCTCACCTGTGAGACAGGGGGACTATGGCTACACCTTC.

The rearrangement links TRBV7-9 to TRBJ2-2; D perhaps matches TRBD2 (5 bases). The CDR3 spans 14 residues. Germline assignment: CDR1 SEHNR and CDR2 FQNEAQ (reference sequence). V lost 6 bases to trimming and J lost 4 bases, with 12 bases between them. The CDR3 bases are TGTGCCAGCAGTACCATGCGGGTCACCGGGGAGCTGTTTTTT. It specifies CASSTMRVTGELFF.

CDR3 nucleotides: TGCGCCAGCAGCAGACAGTCGGGTATGAACACTGAAGCTTTCTTT. This encodes CASSRQSGMNTEAFF. The chain joins TRBV4-1 to TRBJ1-1; weak D call: TRBD1 (5 bases). The CDR3 contains 15 residues. Trimming shortened V by 5 bases and J by 0 bases, and 13 bases separated the two germline ends. Per the germline V gene, CDR1 is MGHRA and CDR2 is YSYEKL.

The chain links TRBV7-9 to TRBJ1-1; a possible D gene is TRBD1 (5 bases). Germline V lookup: CDR1 SEHNR, CDR2 FQNEAQ (reference sequence). Trimming cost V 1 base and J 7 bases, with 7 bases left between them. The CDR3 is 12 amino acids. CDR3 sequence reads: CASSLVTGEAFF. CDR3 coding DNA: TGTGCCAGCAGCTTAGTTACAGGTGAAGCTTTCTTT. Together with reference TRBV7-9 and TRBJ1-1, the CDR3 gives the full variable domain: DTGVSQNPRHKITKRGQNVTFRCDPISEHNRLYWYRQTLGQGPEFLTYFQNEAQLEKSRLLSDRFSAERPKGSFSTLEIQRTEQGDSAMYLCASSLVTGEAFFGQGTRLTVV.

This clone appeared a few times. The rearrangement links TRBV29-1 to TRBJ2-7; unclear D gene. This CDR3 region has 13 residues. Germline CDR1 is SQVTM and CDR2 is ANQGSEA. Trimming stripped 3 bases from V and 3 bases from J, with 12 bases between. The CDR3 protein is CSVESDGNYEQYF. CDR3 nucleotide sequence: TGCAGCGTTGAGTCGGACGGTAACTACGAGCAGTACTTC.

V and J are TRBV11-3 and TRBJ1-2; 11 bases agree with TRBD1. Germline lookup yields CDR1 SGHNT and CDR2 YENEEA. V was clipped by 5 bases and J by 2 bases; unmatched bases: 7. The CDR3 consists of 16 residues. In DNA form, the CDR3 reads TGTGCCAGCAGCCGAGCGTGGGACAGGGGGAACTATGGCTACACCTTC. It yields the protein CASSRAWDRGNYGYTF.

V usage is TRBV27 and J usage is TRBJ2-2; 10 nucleotides match TRBD1. CDR1 is MNHEY and CDR2 is SMNVEV in the germline V gene (reference sequence). The CDR3 covers 18 residues. V dropped 3 bases and J dropped 6; count of bases not matched to a gene: 13. The CDR3 loop reads CASSFRAKGTGVAGELFF. Written as DNA, the CDR3 is TGTGCCAGCAGTTTTCGAGCCAAAGGGACAGGGGTTGCCGGGGAGCTGTTTTTT.

The chain is built from TRBV27 and TRBJ2-3; TRBD2 matches at 14 bases. In germline, CDR1 is MNHEY, CDR2 SMNVEV (reference sequence). The CDR3 sequence is 16 residues long. The J segment lost 7 bases and the V segment lost 6 bases, leaving 9 bases of the junction unmatched. This CDR3 is CASSPGTSGRRYTQYF. Written as DNA, the CDR3 is TGTGCCAGCAGCCCCGGGACTAGCGGGAGACGATATACGCAGTATTTT.

This chain joins TRBV29-1 and TRBJ2-1; TRBD1 aligns across 8 bases. V trimming: 4 bases; J trimming: 5 bases; junction bases outside the gene matches: 4. CDR3 length: 13 amino acids. Germline V lookup: CDR1 SQVTM, CDR2 ANQGSEA. The CDR3 reads CSVAGQGHNEQFF. CDR3 in DNA: TGCAGCGTTGCCGGACAGGGTCACAATGAGCAGTTCTTC.

This sequence joins TRBV7-6 and TRBJ2-7, with a possible D match to TRBD1 (6 bases). There are 18 residues in the CDR3. V was shortened by 1 base and J by 0 bases, with 19 bases between the two germline ends. Germline values: CDR1 SGHVS, CDR2 FNYEAQ. CDR3 sequence (DNA): TGTGCCAGCAGCTTAGTCCCCTTAACAGGGACGAGCTCCTACGAGCAGTACTTC. It yields the protein CASSLVPLTGTSSYEQYF. Full variable domain (outside the CDR3, taken from reference TRBV7-6 and TRBJ2-7): GAGVSQSPRYKVTKRGQDVALRCDPISGHVSLYWYRQALGQGPEFLTYFNYEAQQDKSGLPNDRFSAERPEGSISTLTIQRTEQRDSAMYRCASSLVPLTGTSSYEQYFGPGTRLTVT.

This sequence joins TRBV19 and TRBJ2-5, with a possible D match to TRBD1 (6 bases). CDR1 and CDR2 (germline): LNHDA, SQIVND (reference sequence). The CDR3 has 18 amino acids. Trimming took off 3 bases at V and 5 bases at J, with 25 bases between the two ends. CDR3 protein: CASSIEVPTGLATETQYF. In DNA, the CDR3 is TGTGCCAGTAGTATTGAGGTCCCCACAGGGCTGGCTACGGAGACCCAGTACTTC.

In its sample, this clone was seen a few times. The J gene is TRBJ2-4, the V gene TRBV5-1, with 8 bases that match TRBD1. Losses at the gene ends were 4 bases for V and 8 bases for J; bases not matched to a gene: 8. CDR1 and CDR2 (germline): SGHRS, YFSETQ. This CDR3 has 14 residues. The DNA for the CDR3 is TGCGCCAGCAGCCCGGGACAGGCTTATGACATTCAGTACTTC. Translation gives CASSPGQAYDIQYF.

The chain links TRBV25-1 to TRBJ2-1; 11 nucleotides match TRBD2. Germline V gene data show CDR1 as MGHDK and CDR2 as SYGVNS. The junction had 11 bases not matched to a gene; V was cut back by 3 bases and J by 4 bases. The CDR3 consists of 18 residues. CDR3 coding DNA: TGTGCCAGCAGTGAGACGACCTCTCTAGCGGGAGGATACAATGAGCAGTTCTTC. Translation: CASSETTSLAGGYNEQFF.

The table lists this clone with a count of one. The chain employs TRBV5-1 and TRBJ2-1, with 14 bases aligning to TRBD2. Germline CDR1 SGHRS, CDR2 YFSETQ. V dropped 7 bases and J dropped 7; count of bases not matched to a gene: 7. The CDR3 is made up of 15 amino acids. The CDR3 here is CASHLGTSGGNEQFF. For the CDR3, the DNA is TGCGCCAGCCACTTGGGGACTAGCGGGGGTAATGAGCAGTTCTTC.

The V call is TRBV15, the J call TRBJ2-5; D perhaps matches TRBD2 (6 bases). The CDR3 has 16 amino acids. V lost 1 base and J lost 2, with 14 bases in between. Germline loops: CDR1 LNHNV, CDR2 YYDKDF (reference sequence). The chain's CDR3 is CATSRAGASEQETQYF. The CDR3, as DNA: TGTGCCACCAGCAGAGCTGGGGCTAGCGAACAAGAGACCCAGTACTTC.

The rearrangement uses TRBV30 and TRBJ2-3; 11 nucleotides agree with TRBD2. The CDR3 loop spans 13 amino acids. Germline V gene sequence: CDR1 GTSNPN, CDR2 SVGIG (reference sequence). The CDR3 nucleotides are TGTGCTGCACTAGCGGGGGGCACAGATACGCAGTATTTT. Protein: CAALAGGTDTQYF.

This clone was picked up one time. This sequence joins TRBV5-6 and TRBJ1-1, with a possible D match to TRBD1 (5 bases). Trimming stripped 5 bases from V and 0 bases from J, with 11 bases between. The CDR3 length is 14 residues. Germline values: CDR1 SGHDT, CDR2 YYEEEE. CDR3 nucleotides: TGTGCCAGCAGGACAGATCCCATGAACACTGAAGCTTTCTTT. Translation gives CASRTDPMNTEAFF.